This passage covers 13 T cell receptor beta chains from one sample sequenced in a study of blood T cell repertoires in COVID-19. Sequenced by immunoSEQ multiplex PCR; TCRdb stores in-frame clones only, minus some. The repertoire has 300,000 to 500,000 clones, over 75% of them found once; the top ten carry 0.95% to 1%. Source material: PBMCs or T cells enriched from blood (not recorded which). Every receptor here comes from a woman in her thirties with acute COVID-19.

This sequence joins TRBV2 and TRBJ2-2, with 11 bases matching TRBD2. Trimming took 8 bases from V and 0 from J; bases not matched to a gene: 5. In germline, CDR1 is SNHLY, CDR2 FYNNEI. This CDR3 has 16 amino acids. This CDR3 is CASDGTSGPNTGELFF. DNA for the CDR3: TGTGCCAGCGACGGGACTAGCGGACCGAACACCGGGGAGCTGTTTTTT.

This chain joins TRBV30 and TRBJ1-1, with a weak D call TRBD1 (5 bases). This CDR3 comprises 12 residues. V was trimmed by 0 bases and J by 7 bases, leaving 9 bases between them. Germline-derived CDR1 and CDR2 are GTSNPN and SVGIG (reference sequence). The CDR3 bases are TGTGCCTGGAGTGTTAGTAGGGGTGAAGCTTTCTTT. This encodes CAWSVSRGEAFF.

The rearrangement uses TRBV2 and TRBJ2-3; 9 bases map to TRBD1. J lost 0 bases, V lost 6 bases, and 7 bases had no gene match. The CDR3 totals 16 residues. Germline CDR1 and CDR2: SNHLY and FYNNEI. CDR3 protein: CASRGGTGISTDTQYF. In DNA, the CDR3 is TGTGCCAGCAGAGGAGGGACAGGGATAAGCACAGATACGCAGTATTTT.

V and J are TRBV27 and TRBJ2-3; weak D call: TRBD1 (9 bases). The ends were cut back, 5 bases at V and 0 bases at J, with 24 bases in the middle. The CDR3 is 19 amino acids. The germline V gene encodes CDR1 MNHEY and CDR2 SMNVEV (reference sequence). The CDR3 sequence is CASSPLTGGAGDSTDTQYF. The CDR3 nucleotides read TGTGCCAGCAGTCCCCTGACAGGGGGAGCGGGGGATAGCACAGATACGCAGTATTTT.

This clone was counted a single time. The chain employs TRBV10-3 and TRBJ2-1; a weak D match, TRBD2 (6 bases). This CDR3 has 13 residues. V shed 3 bases and J shed 5 bases, with 8 bases lying between them. Looked up from germline, CDR1 is ENHRY and CDR2 is SYGVKD. In DNA form, the CDR3 reads TGTGCCATCAGTGAATGGGGGGACAATGAGCAGTTCTTC. It encodes CAISEWGDNEQFF.

The chain is built from TRBV7-2 and TRBJ2-7; D is undetermined. The V end lost 2 bases, the J end lost 7 bases, and 12 bases lay between the germline ends. The length of the CDR3 is 13 residues. The germline V gene encodes CDR1 SGHTA and CDR2 FQGNSA. The CDR3 loop is CASSLRVRREQYF. As DNA, the CDR3 is TGTGCCAGCAGCTTAAGAGTCAGGCGAGAGCAGTACTTC. The full variable domain, completed using reference TRBV7-2 and TRBJ2-7, is GAGVSQSPSNKVTEKGKDVELRCDPISGHTALYWYRQSLGQGLEFLIYFQGNSAPDKSGLPSDRFSAERTGGSVSTLTIQRTQQEDSAVYLCASSLRVRREQYFGPGTRLTVT.

This chain links TRBV5-1 with TRBJ1-4, with D unresolved. The germline V gene encodes CDR1 SGHRS and CDR2 YFSETQ. This CDR3 is built from 14 residues. V was pared by 1 base and J by 4 bases, with 8 bases between. The CDR3, as DNA: TGCGCCAGCAGCTTGAGAGGCCTTAATGAAAAACTGTTTTTT. Protein: CASSLRGLNEKLFF.

The chain employs TRBV4-1 and TRBJ2-7, with TRBD2 matching over 9 bases. The CDR3 sequence is 18 residues long. The germline CDR1 and CDR2 sequences are MGHRA and YSYEKL. J lost 7 bases, V lost 0 bases, and 16 bases had no gene match. As DNA, the CDR3 is TGCGCCAGCAGCCAAGACTTGCTAGCGGGGCGGACCCTAGGGGAGCAGTACTTC. As protein: CASSQDLLAGRTLGEQYF.

The CDR3 nucleotides are TGTGCCAGCAGCCGGGGGACAGGCTATGGCTACACCTTC. It encodes CASSRGTGYGYTF. V gene TRBV12-3 or TRBV12-4 combines with J gene TRBJ1-2, with 8 bases fitting TRBD1. Germline trimming cut 6 bases from V and 4 bases from J; bases unmatched to any gene: 4. The length of the CDR3 is 13 residues.

The chain combines TRBV5-1 with TRBJ1-1, with 7 positions matching TRBD1. The CDR3 has 15 residues. The J segment lost 3 bases and the V segment lost 4 bases, leaving 9 bases of the junction unmatched. Germline V gives CDR1 SGHRS, CDR2 YFSETQ. CDR3 residues: CASSTGQAGDTEAFF. The CDR3 coding sequence is TGCGCCAGCAGCACCGGACAGGCCGGCGACACTGAAGCTTTCTTT.

The chain has TRBV6-5 and TRBJ1-6; unclear D gene. The germline V and J ends were trimmed by 6 bases and 8 bases, with 11 bases remaining between them. In germline, CDR1 is MNHEY, CDR2 SVGAGI. This CDR3 is 13 amino acids long. CDR3 residues: CASRALEYSPLHF. The CDR3 DNA reads TGTGCCAGCAGGGCCCTAGAATATTCACCCCTCCACTTT.

This clone was seen only a few times. The chain carries TRBV5-1 and TRBJ1-6; D might be TRBD1 (6 bases). Germline V CDR1 and CDR2: SGHRS, YFSETQ. The CDR3 is 14 residues long. V was trimmed by 0 bases and J by 7 bases, leaving 8 bases between them. As DNA, the CDR3 is TGCGCCAGCAGCTTGGCAGGGGACAATTCACCCCTCCACTTT. This sequence encodes CASSLAGDNSPLHF.

The CDR3 nucleotides are TGTGCCAGCAGCTTGATCCCAGGGGGGAACACTGAAGCTTTCTTT. This sequence encodes CASSLIPGGNTEAFF. The V call is TRBV5-6, the J call TRBJ1-1; 7 nucleotides match TRBD1. Trimming at V came to 1 base and at J to 1 base, leaving 4 bases not matched to a gene. The germline V gene has CDR1 SGHDT and CDR2 YYEEEE. The CDR3 contains 15 residues.